Listed below are T cell receptor beta chains from one sample, sequenced in a study of siplizumab effects on memory and regulatory T cells. Their recognized antigens are unknown. Measured with immunoSEQ multiplex PCR; TCRdb has only the in-frame clones, and not every one. The data hold about 7,200 clones, with roughly a third observed a single time. Sequencing was performed on CFSE-low (dividing) CD8+ T cells sorted from an allogeneic mixed lymphocyte reaction. These receptors were obtained from a human donor in good health; the cells came from an allogeneic mixed lymphocyte reaction. CDR3s include the opening cysteine and the closing phenylalanine or tryptophan. Each record gives: V gene, clone size, D gene, J gene, CDR3 protein, CDR3 DNA. D genes are given only for firm matches. Size tells how often a clone was seen (once, few, many) or the class of an expanded clone, and some rows leave it out.

v_gene: TRBV7-9; abundance: few; d_gene: -; j_gene: TRBJ2-1; CDR3aa: CASSWDQNEQFF; CDR3nt: TGTGCCAGCAGCTGGGATCAAAATGAGCAGTTCTTC
v_gene: TRBV7-9; abundance: medium-sized; d_gene: TRBD1; j_gene: TRBJ2-7; CDR3aa: CASSLAAGTGVYEQYF; CDR3nt: TGTGCCAGCAGCTTAGCCGCCGGGACAGGGGTTTACGAGCAGTACTTC
v_gene: TRBV7-9; abundance: few; d_gene: -; j_gene: TRBJ2-7; CDR3aa: CASSAPLQAPSYEQYF; CDR3nt: TGTGCCAGCAGCGCACCCTTACAGGCCCCTTCCTACGAGCAGTACTTC
v_gene: TRBV7-3; abundance: -; d_gene: -; j_gene: TRBJ2-7; CDR3aa: CASSLAGTWTYEQYF; CDR3nt: TGTGCCAGCAGCTTAGCTGGGACATGGACCTACGAGCAGTACTTC
v_gene: TRBV21-1; abundance: few; d_gene: -; j_gene: TRBJ2-1; CDR3aa: CASSHLAGQRYNEQFF; CDR3nt: TGTGCCAGCAGCCACTTGGCGGGGCAGCGATACAATGAGCAGTTCTTC
v_gene: TRBV2; abundance: -; d_gene: -; j_gene: TRBJ2-5; CDR3aa: CASTGAGETQYF; CDR3nt: TGTGCCAGCACCGGGGCCGGGGAGACCCAGTACTTC
v_gene: TRBV21-1; abundance: -; d_gene: -; j_gene: TRBJ2-3; CDR3aa: CASNGQGASTDTQYF; CDR3nt: TGTGCCAGCAACGGACAGGGGGCCTCCACAGATACGCAGTATTTT
v_gene: TRBV18; abundance: few; d_gene: -; j_gene: TRBJ1-1; CDR3aa: CASSPGEAFF; CDR3nt: TGTGCCAGCTCACCGGGGGAAGCTTTCTTT
v_gene: TRBV9; abundance: few; d_gene: TRBD2; j_gene: TRBJ2-1; CDR3aa: CASSAPLVSGRALGEQFF; CDR3nt: TGTGCCAGCAGCGCACCCCTCGTTAGCGGGAGAGCCCTCGGTGAGCAGTTCTTC
v_gene: TRBV7-3; abundance: medium-sized; d_gene: -; j_gene: TRBJ1-3; CDR3aa: CASSFLECSGNTIYF; CDR3nt: TGTGCCAGCAGCTTTCTGGAATGCTCTGGAAACACCATATATTTT
v_gene: TRBV15; abundance: -; d_gene: TRBD2; j_gene: TRBJ2-1; CDR3aa: CATSSERGAYNEQFF; CDR3nt: TGTGCCACCAGCAGTGAGCGGGGTGCCTACAATGAGCAGTTCTTC
v_gene: TRBV18; abundance: few; d_gene: -; j_gene: TRBJ2-1; CDR3aa: CASSLQPYNEQFF; CDR3nt: TGTGCCAGCTCCCTTCAGCCTTACAATGAGCAGTTCTTC
v_gene: TRBV28; abundance: medium-sized; d_gene: -; j_gene: TRBJ1-5; CDR3aa: CASSLTTLNNQPQHF; CDR3nt: TGTGCCAGCAGTCTCACCACTTTGAACAATCAGCCCCAGCATTTT
v_gene: TRBV9; abundance: medium-sized; d_gene: -; j_gene: TRBJ1-2; CDR3aa: CASSVGTERALGYTF; CDR3nt: TGTGCCAGCAGCGTAGGTACAGAACGGGCATTAGGCTACACCTTC
v_gene: TRBV6-5; abundance: -; d_gene: -; j_gene: TRBJ2-1; CDR3aa: CASSYSGSTGDEQFF; CDR3nt: TGTGCCAGCAGTTACTCAGGTAGCACCGGGGATGAGCAGTTCTTC
v_gene: TRBV6-4; abundance: -; d_gene: -; j_gene: TRBJ2-3; CDR3aa: CASSDSMDRNSSTDTQYF; CDR3nt: TGTGCCAGCAGTGACTCGATGGACAGAAACTCTAGCACAGATACGCAGTATTTT
v_gene: TRBV6-6; abundance: few; d_gene: -; j_gene: TRBJ2-7; CDR3aa: CASTSDSYEQYF; CDR3nt: TGTGCCAGCACTAGCGACTCCTACGAGCAGTACTTC
v_gene: TRBV28; abundance: medium-sized; d_gene: -; j_gene: TRBJ2-7; CDR3aa: CASRYQGLGEQYF; CDR3nt: TGTGCCAGCAGATACCAGGGGCTGGGCGAGCAGTACTTC
v_gene: TRBV19; abundance: -; d_gene: -; j_gene: TRBJ2-7; CDR3aa: CASGDNEQYF; CDR3nt: TGTGCCAGCGGGGACAACGAGCAGTACTTC
v_gene: TRBV7-9; abundance: -; d_gene: TRBD1; j_gene: TRBJ2-7; CDR3aa: CASSLTGESYEQYF; CDR3nt: TGTGCCAGCAGCTTGACAGGGGAATCCTACGAGCAGTACTTC
v_gene: TRBV10-1; abundance: medium-sized; d_gene: -; j_gene: TRBJ2-7; CDR3aa: CASSESYLYEQYF; CDR3nt: TGCGCCAGCAGTGAGTCATACCTCTACGAGCAGTACTTC
v_gene: TRBV5-4; abundance: -; d_gene: -; j_gene: TRBJ1-2; CDR3aa: CASSYSGTNYGYTF; CDR3nt: TGTGCCAGCAGTTACTCGGGCACTAACTATGGCTACACCTTC
v_gene: TRBV4-1; abundance: medium-sized; d_gene: TRBD2; j_gene: TRBJ2-1; CDR3aa: CASSQELATYNEQFF; CDR3nt: TGCGCCAGCAGCCAAGAACTAGCGACTTACAATGAGCAGTTCTTC
v_gene: TRBV7-3; abundance: -; d_gene: TRBD2; j_gene: TRBJ2-2; CDR3aa: CASSNGPGQYWTSGSFGELFF; CDR3nt: TGTGCCAGCAGCAATGGGCCGGGACAGTATTGGACTAGCGGGAGCTTCGGGGAGCTGTTTTTT
v_gene: TRBV5-4; abundance: -; d_gene: -; j_gene: TRBJ2-7; CDR3aa: CASSLEISYEQYF; CDR3nt: TGTGCCAGCAGCTTAGAAATCTCCTACGAGCAGTACTTC
v_gene: TRBV11-3; abundance: few; d_gene: -; j_gene: TRBJ2-7; CDR3aa: CASSQRQDEQYF; CDR3nt: TGTGCCAGCAGCCAAAGACAGGACGAGCAGTACTTC
v_gene: TRBV6-5; abundance: medium-sized; d_gene: TRBD2; j_gene: TRBJ2-1; CDR3aa: CASALAEHNEQFF; CDR3nt: TGTGCCAGCGCACTAGCGGAACACAATGAGCAGTTCTTC
v_gene: TRBV6-6; abundance: -; d_gene: TRBD2; j_gene: TRBJ2-3; CDR3aa: CASSLTSGSTDTQYF; CDR3nt: TGTGCCAGCAGTTTGACTAGCGGGAGCACAGATACGCAGTATTTT
v_gene: TRBV9; abundance: -; d_gene: -; j_gene: TRBJ2-7; CDR3aa: CASSVGVGYEQYF; CDR3nt: TGTGCCAGCAGCGTAGGCGTTGGTTACGAGCAGTACTTC
v_gene: TRBV27; abundance: -; d_gene: TRBD1; j_gene: TRBJ2-1; CDR3aa: CASRPQGAYNEQFF; CDR3nt: TGTGCCAGCAGACCACAGGGGGCCTACAATGAGCAGTTCTTC
v_gene: TRBV7-6; abundance: -; d_gene: -; j_gene: TRBJ1-2; CDR3aa: CASSAKPNYGYTF; CDR3nt: TGTGCCAGCAGCGCAAAACCTAACTATGGCTACACCTTC
v_gene: TRBV2; abundance: medium-sized; d_gene: -; j_gene: TRBJ2-5; CDR3aa: CASSDQRGGRETQYF; CDR3nt: TGTGCCAGCAGTGATCAGAGGGGGGGGCGCGAGACCCAGTACTTC
v_gene: TRBV7-3; abundance: medium-sized; d_gene: -; j_gene: TRBJ2-2; CDR3aa: CASSLTGVGELFF; CDR3nt: TGTGCCAGCAGCCTGACTGGCGTCGGGGAGCTGTTTTTT
v_gene: TRBV29-1; abundance: medium-sized; d_gene: -; j_gene: TRBJ2-7; CDR3aa: CSVEDRASYEQYF; CDR3nt: TGCAGCGTTGAAGACAGGGCTTCCTACGAGCAGTACTTC
v_gene: TRBV10-1; abundance: -; d_gene: -; j_gene: TRBJ2-7; CDR3aa: CASSEQIYYEQYF; CDR3nt: TGCGCCAGCAGTGAGCAGATATACTACGAGCAGTACTTC
v_gene: TRBV12-5; abundance: few; d_gene: TRBD1; j_gene: TRBJ2-1; CDR3aa: CASAPGQGSYNEQFF; CDR3nt: TGTGCTAGTGCCCCGGGACAGGGCTCCTACAATGAGCAGTTCTTC
v_gene: TRBV6-6; abundance: -; d_gene: -; j_gene: TRBJ2-7; CDR3aa: CASHEGSLHEQYF; CDR3nt: TGTGCCAGCCATGAAGGGAGTCTCCACGAGCAGTACTTC
v_gene: TRBV23-1; abundance: -; d_gene: -; j_gene: TRBJ1-5; CDR3aa: CASSLIFQGNWRNQPQHF; CDR3nt: TGCGCCAGCAGTCTAATCTTCCAGGGGAATTGGCGCAATCAGCCCCAGCATTTT
v_gene: TRBV30; abundance: medium-sized; d_gene: TRBD1; j_gene: TRBJ2-1; CDR3aa: CAWSAGTGNNEQFF; CDR3nt: TGTGCCTGGAGTGCTGGGACAGGTAACAATGAGCAGTTCTTC
v_gene: TRBV5-4; abundance: -; d_gene: TRBD2; j_gene: TRBJ2-5; CDR3aa: CASSSRTSGMETQYF; CDR3nt: TGTGCCAGCAGCTCGCGGACTAGCGGGATGGAGACCCAGTACTTC
v_gene: TRBV6-5; abundance: medium-sized; d_gene: -; j_gene: TRBJ2-2; CDR3aa: CASSYGGFGTGELFF; CDR3nt: TGTGCCAGCAGTTACGGTGGGTTTGGCACCGGGGAGCTGTTTTTT
v_gene: TRBV11-2; abundance: medium-sized; d_gene: -; j_gene: TRBJ2-2; CDR3aa: CASSTANTGELFF; CDR3nt: TGTGCCAGCAGCACGGCGAACACCGGGGAGCTGTTTTTT
v_gene: TRBV5-3; abundance: medium-sized; d_gene: TRBD1; j_gene: TRBJ2-7; CDR3aa: CATTRGQSYEQYF; CDR3nt: TGTGCCACCACCCGGGGACAGAGCTACGAGCAGTACTTC
v_gene: TRBV27; abundance: few; d_gene: -; j_gene: TRBJ2-7; CDR3aa: CASSSLTRGGEYEQYF; CDR3nt: TGTGCCAGCAGTTCCCTCACCAGGGGGGGGGAGTACGAGCAGTACTTC
v_gene: TRBV4-2; abundance: -; d_gene: -; j_gene: TRBJ2-2; CDR3aa: CASSQEGVTGELFF; CDR3nt: TGTGCCAGCAGCCAAGAGGGGGTCACCGGGGAGCTGTTTTTT
v_gene: TRBV19; abundance: few; d_gene: TRBD1; j_gene: TRBJ1-6; CDR3aa: CASSMGTVNSPLHF; CDR3nt: TGTGCCAGTAGTATGGGGACAGTAAATTCACCCCTCCACTTT
v_gene: TRBV6-4; abundance: few; d_gene: -; j_gene: TRBJ2-6; CDR3aa: CATRSGANVLTF; CDR3nt: TGTGCCACCCGCTCTGGGGCCAACGTCCTGACTTTC
v_gene: TRBV15; abundance: -; d_gene: -; j_gene: TRBJ2-7; CDR3aa: CATSDRIGYEQYF; CDR3nt: TGTGCCACCAGCGATCGGATAGGGTACGAGCAGTACTTC
v_gene: TRBV28; abundance: -; d_gene: -; j_gene: TRBJ1-2; CDR3aa: CASSLTGRNYGYTF; CDR3nt: TGTGCCAGCAGTTTGACGGGACGAAACTATGGCTACACCTTC
v_gene: TRBV6-5; abundance: once; d_gene: -; j_gene: TRBJ1-2; CDR3aa: CASSYQLANYGYTF; CDR3nt: TGTGCCAGCAGTTATCAGTTAGCTAACTATGGCTACACCTTC
v_gene: TRBV28; abundance: few; d_gene: TRBD1; j_gene: TRBJ2-1; CDR3aa: CASRRQGSYNEQFF; CDR3nt: TGTGCCAGCAGGAGACAGGGTAGCTACAATGAGCAGTTCTTC
v_gene: TRBV27; abundance: -; d_gene: -; j_gene: TRBJ1-1; CDR3aa: CASSLSGGLTEAFF; CDR3nt: TGTGCCAGCAGTTTATCGGGGGGCTTGACTGAAGCTTTCTTT